This TCR beta chain was retrieved from a study of regulatory T cells in long-lasting Graves disease. Libraries of TCR beta came from iRepertoire HTBI primers plus Arm-PCR of CDR3 regions. Per the study methods: Identification yielded approximately 60 TRBV and more than 12 TRBJ segments across samples. TCRdb reanalysed the multiplex PCR reads using MiXCR and keeps one entry per CDR3 protein. The V and J calls come from TCRdb's annotation, not from the publication. Altogether 400,000 to 550,000 distinct CDR3 sequences are present, about 15% being singletons, with the ten largest covering around 15%. General study results and limits: Clonotypes that were public and shared totalled approximately 3,000 in persistent patients versus about a thousand in new patients.

Deletions cut 8 bases from V and 2 bases from J, with 23 bases between. This CDR3 is 17 amino acids long. Germline-derived CDR1 and CDR2 are SNHLY and FYNNEI. This sample's time point: newly diagnosed GD, antithyroid drugs for less than 3 months. With RNA extracted from PBMCs as input, the TCR library was made. This clonotype has at least ten counts. What it binds is unknown. This sample was also put to use in a study of T cells in Graves' hyperthyroidism and ophthalmopathy. Per that study: The study used the HTBI primer set for a first-round RT-PCR of the TCR CDR3.

The specimen was peripheral blood mononuclear cells (PBMCs), collected at new diagnosis, from a patient treated with antithyroid drugs. The receptor's source is a woman aged 30 to 39 with Graves disease. V and J are TRBV2 and TRBJ2-3; tentatively, D is TRBD2 (6 bases). DNA for the CDR3: TGTGCCAGCCGGGACTTCCATAGGGGTAGCCCCACAGATACGCAGTATTTT. Its protein is CASRDFHRGSPTDTQYF.